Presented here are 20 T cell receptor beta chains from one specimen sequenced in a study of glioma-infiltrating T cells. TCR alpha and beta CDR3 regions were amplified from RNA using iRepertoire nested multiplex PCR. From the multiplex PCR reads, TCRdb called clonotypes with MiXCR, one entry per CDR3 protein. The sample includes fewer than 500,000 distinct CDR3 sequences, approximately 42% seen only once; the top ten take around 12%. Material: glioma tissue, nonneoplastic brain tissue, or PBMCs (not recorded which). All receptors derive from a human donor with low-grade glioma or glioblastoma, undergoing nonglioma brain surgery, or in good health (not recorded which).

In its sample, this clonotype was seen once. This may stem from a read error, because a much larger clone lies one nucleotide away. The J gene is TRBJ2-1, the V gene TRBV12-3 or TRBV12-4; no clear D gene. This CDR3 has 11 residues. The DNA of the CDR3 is TGTACCAGCAGTTTGGAAAGAGAGCAGTTCTTC. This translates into CTSSLEREQFF.

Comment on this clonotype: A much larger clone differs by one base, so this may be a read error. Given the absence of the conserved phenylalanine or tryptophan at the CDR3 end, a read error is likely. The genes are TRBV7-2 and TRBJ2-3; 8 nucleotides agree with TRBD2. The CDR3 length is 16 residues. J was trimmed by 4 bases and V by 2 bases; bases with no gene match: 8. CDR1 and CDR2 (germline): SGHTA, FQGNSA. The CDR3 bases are TGTGCCAGCAGCTTACAGGGGACTAGTACGGCAGATACGCAGTATTCT. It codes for CASSLQGTSTADTQYS.

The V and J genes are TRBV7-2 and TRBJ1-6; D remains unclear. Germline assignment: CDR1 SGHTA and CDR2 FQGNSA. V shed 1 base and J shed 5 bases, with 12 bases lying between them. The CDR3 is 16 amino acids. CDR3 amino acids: CASSLVVGQDNSPLHF. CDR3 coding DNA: TGTGCCAGCAGCTTAGTAGTAGGGCAGGATAATTCACCCCTCCACTTT. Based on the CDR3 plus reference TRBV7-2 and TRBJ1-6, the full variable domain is GAGVSQSPSNKVTEKGKDVELRCDPISGHTALYWYRQSLGQGLEFLIYFQGNSAPDKSGLPSDRFSAERTGGSVSTLTIQRTQQEDSAVYLCASSLVVGQDNSPLHFGNGTRLTVT.

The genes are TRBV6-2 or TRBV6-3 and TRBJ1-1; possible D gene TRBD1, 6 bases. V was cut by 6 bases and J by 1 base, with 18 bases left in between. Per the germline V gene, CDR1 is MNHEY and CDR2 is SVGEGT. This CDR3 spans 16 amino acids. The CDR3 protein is CASSQDHRGGNTEAFF. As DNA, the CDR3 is TGTGCCAGCAGCCAAGATCATAGGGGGGGGAACACTGAAGCTTTCTTT.

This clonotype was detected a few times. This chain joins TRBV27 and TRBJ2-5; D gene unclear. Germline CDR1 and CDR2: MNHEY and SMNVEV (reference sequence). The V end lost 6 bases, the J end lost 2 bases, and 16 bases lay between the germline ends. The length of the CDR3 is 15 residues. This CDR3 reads CASSRENSLQETQYF. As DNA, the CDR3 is TGTGCCAGCAGCCGAGAAAATAGCCTTCAAGAGACCCAGTACTTC.

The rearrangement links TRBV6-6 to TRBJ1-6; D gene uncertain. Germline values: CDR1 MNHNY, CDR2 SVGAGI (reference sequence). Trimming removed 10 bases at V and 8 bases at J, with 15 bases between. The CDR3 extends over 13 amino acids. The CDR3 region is CATRAVSDSPLHF. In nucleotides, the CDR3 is TGTGCCACCCGGGCCGTATCGGATTCACCCCTCCACTTT.

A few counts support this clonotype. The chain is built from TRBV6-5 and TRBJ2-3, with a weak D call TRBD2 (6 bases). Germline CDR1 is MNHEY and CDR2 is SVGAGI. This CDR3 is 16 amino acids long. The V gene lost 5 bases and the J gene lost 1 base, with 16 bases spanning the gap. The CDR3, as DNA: TGTGCCAGCAGTGAGACTAGAGGGGAGGGCACAGATACGCAGTATTTT. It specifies CASSETRGEGTDTQYF.

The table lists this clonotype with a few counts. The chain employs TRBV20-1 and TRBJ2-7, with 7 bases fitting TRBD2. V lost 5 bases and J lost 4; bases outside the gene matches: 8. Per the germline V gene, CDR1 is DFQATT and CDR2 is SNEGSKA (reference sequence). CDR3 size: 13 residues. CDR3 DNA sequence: TGCAGTGCTGCCCTCGCGGGAGAATACGAGCAGTACTTC. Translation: CSAALAGEYEQYF.

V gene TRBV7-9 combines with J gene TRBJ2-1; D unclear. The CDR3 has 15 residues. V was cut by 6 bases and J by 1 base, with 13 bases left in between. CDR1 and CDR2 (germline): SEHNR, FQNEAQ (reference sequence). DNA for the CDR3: TGTGCCAGCAGTGAACCGCGGTTTTCCTACAATGAGCAGTTCTTC. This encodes CASSEPRFSYNEQFF.

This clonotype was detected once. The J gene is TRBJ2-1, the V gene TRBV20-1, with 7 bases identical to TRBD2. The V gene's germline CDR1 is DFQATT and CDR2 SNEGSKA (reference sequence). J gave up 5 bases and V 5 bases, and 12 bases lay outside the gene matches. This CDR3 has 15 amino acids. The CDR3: CSAPNLLAFNNEQFF. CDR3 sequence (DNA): TGCAGTGCTCCTAACTTACTAGCGTTTAACAATGAGCAGTTCTTC.

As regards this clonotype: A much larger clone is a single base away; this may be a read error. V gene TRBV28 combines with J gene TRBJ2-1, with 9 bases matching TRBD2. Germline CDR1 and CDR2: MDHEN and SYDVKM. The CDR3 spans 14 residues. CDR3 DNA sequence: TGTGCCAGCAGTTTGTGGCGGGAGGGGGATGAGCAGTTATTC. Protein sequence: CASSLWREGDEQLF.

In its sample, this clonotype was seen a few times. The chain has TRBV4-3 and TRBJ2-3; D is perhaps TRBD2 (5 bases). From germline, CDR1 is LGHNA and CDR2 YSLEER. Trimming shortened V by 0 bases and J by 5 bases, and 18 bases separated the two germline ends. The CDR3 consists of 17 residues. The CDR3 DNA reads TGCGCCAGCAGCCAAGAAGTAGGACTCCTACCACGAGATACGCAGTATTTT. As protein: CASSQEVGLLPRDTQYF.

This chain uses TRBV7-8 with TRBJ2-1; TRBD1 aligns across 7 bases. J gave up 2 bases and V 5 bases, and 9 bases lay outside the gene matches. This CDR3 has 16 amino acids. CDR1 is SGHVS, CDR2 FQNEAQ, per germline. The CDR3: CASSEFRDSPYNEQFF. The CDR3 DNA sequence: TGTGCCAGCAGCGAATTCCGGGACAGCCCCTACAATGAGCAGTTCTTC.

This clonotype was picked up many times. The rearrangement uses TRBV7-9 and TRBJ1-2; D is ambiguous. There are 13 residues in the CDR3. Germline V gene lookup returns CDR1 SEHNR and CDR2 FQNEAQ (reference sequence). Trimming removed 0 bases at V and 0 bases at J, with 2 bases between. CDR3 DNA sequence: TGTGCCAGCAGCTTAGCGGCTAACTATGGCTACACCTTC. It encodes CASSLAANYGYTF.

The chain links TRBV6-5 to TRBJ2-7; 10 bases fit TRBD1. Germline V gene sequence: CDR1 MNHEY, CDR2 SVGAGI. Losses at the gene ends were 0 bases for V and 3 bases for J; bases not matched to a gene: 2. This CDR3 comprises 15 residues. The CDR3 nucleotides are TGTGCCAGCAGTTACTCCCGGACAGGGGGCTACGAGCAGTACTTC. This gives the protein CASSYSRTGGYEQYF.

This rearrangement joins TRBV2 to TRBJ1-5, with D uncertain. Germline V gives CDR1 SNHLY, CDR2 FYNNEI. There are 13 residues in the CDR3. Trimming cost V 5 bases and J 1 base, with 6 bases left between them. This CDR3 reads CASSRWSNQPQHF. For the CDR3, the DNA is TGTGCCAGCAGTCGGTGGAGCAATCAGCCCCAGCATTTT.

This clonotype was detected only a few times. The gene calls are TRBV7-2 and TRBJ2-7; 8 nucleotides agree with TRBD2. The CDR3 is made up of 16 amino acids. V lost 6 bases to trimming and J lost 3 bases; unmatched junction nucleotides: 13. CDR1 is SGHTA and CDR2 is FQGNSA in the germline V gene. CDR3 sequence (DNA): TGTGCCAGCAGTGTTGCCGGGAGGGCGGTTTACTACGAGCAGTACTTC. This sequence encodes CASSVAGRAVYYEQYF. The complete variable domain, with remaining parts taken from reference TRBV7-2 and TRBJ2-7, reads GAGVSQSPSNKVTEKGKDVELRCDPISGHTALYWYRQSLGQGLEFLIYFQGNSAPDKSGLPSDRFSAERTGGSVSTLTIQRTQQEDSAVYLCASSVAGRAVYYEQYFGPGTRLTVT.

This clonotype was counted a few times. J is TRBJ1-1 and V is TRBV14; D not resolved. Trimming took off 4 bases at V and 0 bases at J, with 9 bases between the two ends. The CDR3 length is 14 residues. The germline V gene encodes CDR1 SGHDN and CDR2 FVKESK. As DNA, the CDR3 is TGTGCCAGCAGCCGGGAGGAAATGAACACTGAAGCTTTCTTT. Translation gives CASSREEMNTEAFF.

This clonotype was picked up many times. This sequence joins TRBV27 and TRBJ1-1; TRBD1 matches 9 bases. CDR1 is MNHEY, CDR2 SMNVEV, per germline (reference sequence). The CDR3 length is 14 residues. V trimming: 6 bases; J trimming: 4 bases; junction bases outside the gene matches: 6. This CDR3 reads CASRRQGGSTEAFF. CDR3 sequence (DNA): TGTGCCAGCAGGCGACAGGGGGGATCCACTGAAGCTTTCTTT.

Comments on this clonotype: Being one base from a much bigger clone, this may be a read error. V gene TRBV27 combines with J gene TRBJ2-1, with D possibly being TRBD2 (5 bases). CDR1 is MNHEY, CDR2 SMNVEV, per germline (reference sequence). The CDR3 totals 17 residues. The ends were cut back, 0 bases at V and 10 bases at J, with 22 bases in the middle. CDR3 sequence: CASSLSGGRTTSYEQFF. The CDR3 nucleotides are TGTGCCAGCAGTTTATCGGGCGGGCGAACCACCTCCTACGAGCAGTTCTTC.